This T cell receptor beta chain was identified in a study of regulatory T cells in long-lasting Graves disease. Time point given: newly diagnosed GD, antithyroid drugs for less than 3 months. The TCR library was prepared using RNA isolated from PBMCs. V lost 7 bases and J lost 6, with 19 bases in between. The germline gives CDR1 SNHLY, CDR2 FYNNEI. The CDR3 covers 14 residues. According to the study, TCR beta libraries were built with iRepertoire HTBI primers and CDR3-region Arm-PCR. TCRdb recomputed calls from the multiplex PCR reads with MiXCR, one row per CDR3 protein. Of about 420,000 distinct CDR3 sequences in the sample, approximately 16% were seen once. The data were also submitted as part of a second study, on T cells in Graves' hyperthyroidism and ophthalmopathy.

The TCR comes from a woman aged 18-30 years with Graves disease. V usage is TRBV2 and J usage is TRBJ2-7; D tentatively fits TRBD1 or TRBD2 (6 bases each). The input for sequencing was peripheral blood mononuclear cells (PBMCs), taken at new diagnosis, from a patient treated with antithyroid drugs. The CDR3 sequence is CASTIQGGLGEQYF. As DNA, the CDR3 is TGTGCCAGCACTATTCAAGGGGGGCTGGGCGAGCAGTACTTC.